Each of the 22 T cell receptor beta chains below was sequenced from the same sample in a study of T cell repertoires in cytomegalovirus infection. TCRdb reprocessed the reads via MiXCR and lists one record per CDR3 protein. Of a few hundred thousand distinct CDR3 sequences detected, 9% to 9.5% appear once; the ten largest clones hold approximately 4.5%. The sequenced sample consisted of PBMCs. Receptors originate from a human donor in good health (CMV status not recorded). Some clones in this sample may be carry-over from other donors' samples.

CDR3 sequence (DNA): TGTGCCAGCAGCTTAAGGAAGACTAGAGACAATGAGCAGTTCTTC. Translated: CASSLRKTRDNEQFF. The J gene is TRBJ2-1, the V gene TRBV7-2, with TRBD2 as a possible D gene (6 bases). Deletions cut 2 bases from V and 5 bases from J, with 13 bases between. Germline V gene data show CDR1 as SGHTA and CDR2 as FQGNSA. This CDR3 contains 15 residues.

This chain uses TRBV12-3 or TRBV12-4 with TRBJ2-5; D is perhaps TRBD2 (6 bases). The CDR3 totals 12 residues. V lost 4 bases to trimming and J lost 5 bases, with 8 bases between them. CDR3 residues: CASSSTSETQYF. In DNA form, the CDR3 reads TGTGCCAGCAGTTCAACTAGCGAGACCCAGTACTTC.

Ten or more counts support this clonotype. CDR3 nucleotides: TGTGCCAGCAGCTTAGAGCAGGGAACGCAGTATTTT. This gives the protein CASSLEQGTQYF. The chain couples TRBV7-2 to TRBJ2-3, with D perhaps TRBD1 (5 bases). Per the germline V gene, CDR1 is SGHTA and CDR2 is FQGNSA. CDR3 length: 12 residues. Trimming left V 1 base short and J 9 bases short, with 8 bases between. Together with reference TRBV7-2 and TRBJ2-3, the CDR3 gives the full variable domain: GAGVSQSPSNKVTEKGKDVELRCDPISGHTALYWYRQSLGQGLEFLIYFQGNSAPDKSGLPSDRFSAERTGGSVSTLTIQRTQQEDSAVYLCASSLEQGTQYFGPGTRLTVL.

Concerning this clonotype itself: Just one base apart from a much larger clone, this may be a read error. The chain recombines TRBV7-6 with TRBJ1-1; perhaps TRBD1 as D (6 bases). Germline CDR1 is SGHVS and CDR2 is FNYEAQ. The CDR3 has 13 residues. CDR3 amino acids: CDSSSGVHIEAFF. The CDR3 bases are TGTGACAGCAGTTCAGGGGTACACATTGAAGCTTTCTTT.

This clonotype was seen ten or more times. This chain links TRBV7-9 with TRBJ1-1; a possible D gene is TRBD1 (5 bases). The CDR3 runs 13 residues. Germline lookup yields CDR1 SEHNR and CDR2 FQNEAQ (reference sequence). With 4 bases removed from V and 1 base from J, the gap between germline ends came to 7 bases. The CDR3 region has the DNA TGTGCCAGCAGCTCCGGGACGAACACTGAAGCTTTCTTT. Translation: CASSSGTNTEAFF. Based on the CDR3 plus reference TRBV7-9 and TRBJ1-1, the full variable domain is DTGVSQNPRHKITKRGQNVTFRCDPISEHNRLYWYRQTLGQGPEFLTYFQNEAQLEKSRLLSDRFSAERPKGSFSTLEIQRTEQGDSAMYLCASSSGTNTEAFFGQGTRLTVV.

This clonotype was seen at least ten times. The chain combines TRBV7-2 with TRBJ1-1; D is unresolved. The CDR3 loop spans 14 amino acids. Between the trimmed V and J ends, which lost 1 base and 4 bases, there was a span of 10 bases. CDR1 SGHTA and CDR2 FQGNSA come from the germline V gene. In DNA form, the CDR3 reads TGTGCCAGCAGCTTAGTGGGCTCTTTCACTGAAGCTTTCTTT. This codes for CASSLVGSFTEAFF.

The table lists this clonotype with a few counts. V gene TRBV29-1 combines with J gene TRBJ2-1, with unresolved D. There are 12 residues in the CDR3. The germline gives CDR1 SQVTM, CDR2 ANQGSEA. V lost 3 bases and J lost 4, with 7 bases in between. The CDR3 bases are TGCAGCGTTGACGGGCAGTACAATGAGCAGTTCTTC. Protein sequence: CSVDGQYNEQFF.

The chain joins TRBV7-2 to TRBJ2-1; TRBD1 matches at 9 bases. Germline values: CDR1 SGHTA, CDR2 FQGNSA. V gave up 5 bases and J gave up 8 bases; unmatched junction bases: 7. CDR3 length: 14 residues. The DNA for the CDR3 is TGTGCCAGCAGCCCGGGACAGGGTTTCCATGAGCAGTTCTTC. Translated: CASSPGQGFHEQFF.

This clonotype was counted only a few times. The CDR3: CASSLWDRGVRTEAFF. The CDR3 bases are TGTGCCAGCAGCTTGTGGGACAGGGGTGTACGGACTGAAGCTTTCTTT. This chain connects TRBV5-4 to TRBJ1-1; TRBD1 aligns across 10 bases. The length of the CDR3 is 16 residues. V was pared by 1 base and J by 5 bases, with 8 bases of the junction left unmatched. Germline V gene sequence: CDR1 SGHNT, CDR2 YYREEE (reference sequence).

The genes are TRBV7-3 and TRBJ2-3, with 9 bases matching TRBD1. Germline-derived CDR1 and CDR2 are SGHTA and FQGTGA. The CDR3 is made up of 16 amino acids. V lost 5 bases and J lost 2; bases outside the gene matches: 8. Here the CDR3 DNA reads TGTGCCAGCAGCATCGGGACAGGGCATTTCACAGATACGCAGTATTTT. Amino acids: CASSIGTGHFTDTQYF. The full variable domain, with the rest looked up from reference TRBV7-3 and TRBJ2-3, is GAGVSQTPSNKVTEKGKYVELRCDPISGHTALYWYRQSLGQGPEFLIYFQGTGAADDSGLPNDRFFAVRPEGSVSTLKIQRTERGDSAVYLCASSIGTGHFTDTQYFGPGTRLTVL.

This clonotype has ten or more counts. The gene calls are TRBV2 and TRBJ2-4; D perhaps matches TRBD1 (6 bases). There are 18 residues in the CDR3. Trimming left V 3 bases short and J 0 bases short, with 18 bases between. Germline CDR1 SNHLY, CDR2 FYNNEI. CDR3 amino acids: CASSDLPDSSIAKNIQYF. DNA of the CDR3: TGTGCCAGCAGTGACCTTCCGGACAGCTCAATAGCCAAAAACATTCAGTACTTC.

This clonotype was counted ten times or more. The chain combines TRBV7-3 with TRBJ2-1; the D call may be TRBD1 or TRBD2 (7 bases each). The CDR3 length is 16 residues. Trimming stripped 5 bases from V and 0 bases from J, with 14 bases between. CDR1 SGHTA and CDR2 FQGTGA come from the germline V gene. CDR3 amino acids: CASSPQGGNSYNEQFF. CDR3 nucleotide sequence: TGTGCCAGCAGCCCCCAGGGGGGGAACTCCTACAATGAGCAGTTCTTC.

As for this clonotype: Given a much more abundant clone one base away, this may be a read error. The rearrangement uses TRBV4-1 and TRBJ2-7; D possibly matches TRBD1 or TRBD2 (5 bases each). The CDR3 is 16 residues long. CDR1 and CDR2 (germline): MGHRA, YSYEKL. Trimming stripped 0 bases from V and 5 bases from J, with 17 bases between. This chain's CDR3 is CASSQDLYGAADEQYF. In nucleotides, the CDR3 is TGCGCCAGCAGCCAAGATTTGTACGGGGCGGCGGACGAGCAGTACTTC.

This clonotype was found a few times. The CDR3 protein is CASSFAAAYGYTF. CDR3 in DNA: TGTGCCAGCAGCTTCGCGGCCGCATACGGCTACACCTTC. The V and J genes are TRBV7-6 and TRBJ1-2; D is unclear. The CDR3 has 13 amino acids. Germline-derived CDR1 and CDR2 are SGHVS and FNYEAQ. Trimming removed 3 bases from V and 8 bases from J, with 13 bases in between. Supplemented by reference TRBV7-6 and TRBJ1-2, the full variable domain reads GAGVSQSPRYKVTKRGQDVALRCDPISGHVSLYWYRQALGQGPEFLTYFNYEAQQDKSGLPNDRFSAERPEGSISTLTIQRTEQRDSAMYRCASSFAAAYGYTFGSGTRLTVV.

This clonotype was recorded many times. The rearrangement links TRBV11-2 to TRBJ1-1, with D hard to call. Between the trimmed V and J ends, which lost 5 bases and 2 bases, there was a span of 15 bases. The CDR3 is 15 residues long. Germline lookup yields CDR1 SGHAT and CDR2 FQNNGV. The CDR3 here is CASSPQRHLNTEAFF. CDR3 nucleotides: TGTGCCAGCAGCCCCCAGAGACACTTAAACACTGAAGCTTTCTTT.

This clonotype showed up just once. This may be a read error, as it is one base from a much larger clone. This sequence joins TRBV7-9 and TRBJ2-7; no definite D call. Germline CDR1 and CDR2: SEHNR and FQNEAQ (reference sequence). CDR3 length: 12 residues. The DNA of the CDR3 is TGTACCAGCAGCGCCCCTGTCTACGAGCAGTACTTC. Translated, it gives CTSSAPVYEQYF.

The table lists this clonotype with many counts. The genes are TRBV12-3 or TRBV12-4 and TRBJ2-3; 8 bases match TRBD2. This CDR3 has 15 amino acids. The V segment lost 6 bases and the J segment 3 bases; nucleotides outside the gene matches: 8. The CDR3 protein is CASSPSGQGTDTQYF. The CDR3 region has the DNA TGTGCCAGCAGCCCTAGCGGGCAGGGAACAGATACGCAGTATTTT.

This clonotype occurred many times. CDR3 nucleotides: TGTGCCAGCAGCTTAGGACTAGCGGGACGAGAGACCCAGTACTTC. This encodes CASSLGLAGRETQYF. The chain carries TRBV7-2 and TRBJ2-5, with TRBD2 identical over 11 bases. This CDR3 contains 15 residues. Germline V CDR1 and CDR2: SGHTA, FQGNSA. J was trimmed by 4 bases and V by 1 base; bases with no gene match: 2.

J is TRBJ2-1 and V is TRBV6-5, with TRBD2 identical over 8 bases. The germline gives CDR1 MNHEY, CDR2 SVGAGI. CDR3 size: 16 residues. The V gene end was trimmed by 3 bases and the J gene end by 5 bases; junction bases not matched to a gene: 9. CDR3 loop: CASSYRGGPRDNEQFF. The CDR3 coding sequence is TGTGCCAGCAGTTATCGGGGGGGCCCCCGGGACAATGAGCAGTTCTTC.

CDR3: CASSPGPGLAYEQYF. For the CDR3, the DNA is TGTGCCAGCAGCCCGGGGCCCGGACTAGCCTACGAGCAGTACTTC. V is TRBV7-3 and J is TRBJ2-7; 7 bases align to TRBD2. Per germline, CDR1 SGHTA and CDR2 FQGTGA. V lost 5 bases, J lost 2 bases, and 9 bases stayed unmatched. CDR3 length: 15 amino acids. Filled out from reference TRBV7-3 and TRBJ2-7, the complete variable domain reads GAGVSQTPSNKVTEKGKYVELRCDPISGHTALYWYRQSLGQGPEFLIYFQGTGAADDSGLPNDRFFAVRPEGSVSTLKIQRTERGDSAVYLCASSPGPGLAYEQYFGPGTRLTVT.

This clonotype was seen repeatedly, ten times or more. The V call is TRBV4-1, the J call TRBJ1-5, with 9 bases that match TRBD1. The J segment lost 9 bases and the V segment lost 0 bases, leaving 9 bases of the junction unmatched. The germline CDR1 and CDR2 sequences are MGHRA and YSYEKL. The length of the CDR3 is 16 residues. CDR3: CASSQDLATGGSPQHF. CDR3 nucleotides: TGCGCCAGCAGCCAAGATTTGGCGACAGGGGGGTCGCCCCAGCATTTT.

This clonotype was detected ten times or more. The chain combines TRBV6-2 or TRBV6-3 with TRBJ2-5, with D perhaps given as TRBD1 or TRBD2 (5 bases each). Per the germline V gene, CDR1 is MNHEY and CDR2 is SVGEGT. V was trimmed by 0 bases and J by 4 bases, leaving 15 bases between them. The CDR3 covers 16 residues. CDR3 region: CASSYSGTTPRETQYF. The CDR3 nucleotides read TGTGCCAGCAGTTACTCGGGGACCACCCCCCGAGAGACCCAGTACTTC.